This TCR beta chain was obtained from a study of neurological immune-mediated disorders. Study results and limitations: Expanded clones shared no CDR3 amino acid sequences across subjects, suggesting private repertoires in all groups.

This CDR3 spans 16 amino acids. With V trimmed by 5 bases and J by 3 bases, 7 bases remained unmatched. CDR1 MNHNS and CDR2 SASEGT come from the germline V gene. TCRdb re-called the 5' RACE reads with MiXCR, one entry per CDR3 protein. The top ten clones hold 3.1% of a sample with roughly 100,000 distinct CDR3 sequences, roughly a tenth of them seen once. Described time point: longitudinal time-point 3. The unsorted libraries were produced from 2 million PBMCs held at -80 C. This clonotype was counted many times. Its antigen remains unknown. Sequencing was done on a sample of PBMCs. The rearrangement links TRBV6-1 to TRBJ2-3, with 11 bases aligning to TRBD2. The TCR originated in a female donor with HTLV-1-associated myelopathy (HAM/TSP). CDR3 coding DNA: TGTGCCAGCAGTACTCGACTAGCGGGGAGTACAGATACGCAGTATTTT. Its protein product is CASSTRLAGSTDTQYF.